This TCR beta chain was identified during a study of control samples from healthy donors and cancer patients. CDR3 length: 19 amino acids. CDR1 MNHEY and CDR2 SMNVEV come from the germline V gene (reference sequence). The V and J ends lost 5 bases and 3 bases respectively, with 23 bases between them. Using immunoSEQ multiplex PCR, the repertoire was profiled, and TCRdb retains in-frame clones only, with some absent. The table lists roughly 150,000 clones, approximately 86% of them singletons. This clonotype originated in a man aged 18 to 29 in good health. The V and J genes are TRBV27 and TRBJ1-6, with D hard to call. The sample consisted of blood. This CDR3 is CASSPMDGPLPYYNSPLHF. CDR3 in DNA: TGTGCCAGCAGTCCGATGGACGGACCGCTACCATACTATAATTCACCCCTCCACTTT.